This TCR beta chain was obtained from a study of cytomegalovirus exposure and HLA in healthy donors. It was healthy bone marrow donors who served as donors. At collection, donors were nominally healthy, but unrecorded immune exposures were probable. Study conclusions and caveats: Trimming of TCR beta V- and J-genes showed a link, identified in a later analysis, to a missense DCLRE1C variant.

13 Jbeta primers and 60 Vbeta primers were used for the PCR. Here immunoSEQ multiplex PCR was the method, and the copy in TCRdb shows in-frame clones only, minus some. This table has fewer than 200,000 clones, approximately 77% appearing once. Germline trimming cut 4 bases from V and 5 bases from J; bases unmatched to any gene: 7. Germline V gene sequence: CDR1 SGHNT, CDR2 YYREEE (reference sequence). The CDR3 has 14 residues. For this clone: Its antigen is still unknown.

V usage is TRBV5-4 and J usage is TRBJ1-2; 8 nucleotides line up with TRBD1. The TCR sequence derives from a male donor in good health and CMV-seropositive. The sequenced sample was PBMCs. CDR3 region: CASSPDRVWYGYTF. The CDR3 region has the DNA TGTGCCAGCAGCCCGGACAGGGTGTGGTATGGCTACACCTTC.